This is a list of T cell receptor beta chains from one sample in a study of regulatory T cells in long-lasting Graves disease. MiXCR, applied by TCRdb to the multiplex PCR reads, yields one record per CDR3 protein. The data contain about 450,000 distinct CDR3 sequences, 20% to 25% of them seen just once; the ten biggest clones take up roughly 26%. This specimen consisted of peripheral blood mononuclear cells (PBMCs), obtained when the disease was refractory, from a patient treated with antithyroid drugs. Receptors were obtained from a female donor with Graves disease. CDR3s include the opening cysteine and the closing phenylalanine or tryptophan. D genes are given only for firm matches. Not all rows give a size; the values are once, few, many and, for expanded clones, a class.

clone_size: many; v_call: TRBV20-1; d_call: -; j_call: TRBJ2-5; cdr3_nt: TGCAGTGCATCTCCGGAGTTGGAGACCCAGTACTTC; cdr3_aa: CSASPELETQYF
clone_size: few; v_call: TRBV10-3; d_call: -; j_call: TRBJ1-5; cdr3_nt: TGTGCCATCAGTGAGTCTGAGATTAGCAATCAGCCCCAGCATTTT; cdr3_aa: CAISESEISNQPQHF
clone_size: few; v_call: TRBV29-1; d_call: TRBD1; j_call: TRBJ2-7; cdr3_nt: TGCAGCGCACGACAGGGGACCTACGAGCAGTACTTC; cdr3_aa: CSARQGTYEQYF
clone_size: few; v_call: TRBV24-1; d_call: -; j_call: TRBJ2-2; cdr3_nt: TGTGCCACCAGCACTAGCAAGGGAGACTTGAACACCGGGGAGCTGTTTTTT; cdr3_aa: CATSTSKGDLNTGELFF
clone_size: few; v_call: TRBV11-1; d_call: -; j_call: TRBJ2-7; cdr3_nt: TGTGCCAGCAGCCCGCATAGCCCCTACGAGCAGTACTTC; cdr3_aa: CASSPHSPYEQYF
clone_size: -; v_call: TRBV12-3/TRBV12-4; d_call: -; j_call: TRBJ2-5; cdr3_nt: TGTGCCAGCAGTTCAAGATCTACGTACCAAGAGACCCAGTACTTC; cdr3_aa: CASSSRSTYQETQYF
clone_size: -; v_call: TRBV18; d_call: -; j_call: TRBJ2-5; cdr3_nt: TGTGCCAGCTCCCCTGTGGGCGGAGAGCAAGAGACCCAGTACTTC; cdr3_aa: CASSPVGGEQETQYF
clone_size: few; v_call: TRBV7-2; d_call: -; j_call: TRBJ2-2; cdr3_nt: TGTGCCAGCAGCTTACACCGCACCGGGGAGCTGTTTTTT; cdr3_aa: CASSLHRTGELFF
clone_size: many; v_call: TRBV20-1; d_call: -; j_call: TRBJ2-6; cdr3_nt: TGCAGTGCAAGAGGGAGGGGGCAGGGGTCTGGGGCCAACGTCCTGACTTTC; cdr3_aa: CSARGRGQGSGANVLTF
clone_size: few; v_call: TRBV7-8; d_call: -; j_call: TRBJ1-1; cdr3_nt: TGTGCCAGCAGCTCGCTCAGGAGTAGGGGCACTGAAGCTTTCTTT; cdr3_aa: CASSSLRSRGTEAFF
clone_size: many; v_call: TRBV28; d_call: TRBD2; j_call: TRBJ2-1; cdr3_nt: TGTGCCAGCAGTGGTCCGAGTCGCGGGAGATATGAGCAGTTCTTC; cdr3_aa: CASSGPSRGRYEQFF
clone_size: many; v_call: TRBV6-5; d_call: TRBD1; j_call: TRBJ1-5; cdr3_nt: TGTGCCAGCAGTTACTCTACAGGGGGCAATCAGCCCCAGCATTTT; cdr3_aa: CASSYSTGGNQPQHF
clone_size: few; v_call: TRBV18; d_call: -; j_call: TRBJ1-4; cdr3_nt: TGTGCCAGCTCACCGGGAGGGGGTGTGAAAGAAAAACTGTTTTTT; cdr3_aa: CASSPGGGVKEKLFF
clone_size: many; v_call: TRBV12-3/TRBV12-4; d_call: -; j_call: TRBJ1-2; cdr3_nt: TGTGCCAGCCATACCCCCGGATTGGGGACCGATTATGGCTACACCTTC; cdr3_aa: CASHTPGLGTDYGYTF
clone_size: -; v_call: TRBV19; d_call: -; j_call: TRBJ2-7; cdr3_nt: TGTGCCAGTACCCCCCCGCTAGCTCCCTACGAGCAGTACTTC; cdr3_aa: CASTPPLAPYEQYF
clone_size: once; v_call: TRBV2; d_call: TRBD1; j_call: TRBJ1-2; cdr3_nt: TGCGCCAGCAGCCAACGGCAACAGGGGTCCCCTTATGGCTACACCTTC; cdr3_aa: CASSQRQQGSPYGYTF
clone_size: -; v_call: TRBV30; d_call: -; j_call: TRBJ1-1; cdr3_nt: TGTGCCTGGAGTAGCCCCGGACGGGAGGAAGCTTTCTTT; cdr3_aa: CAWSSPGREEAFF
clone_size: many; v_call: TRBV12-3/TRBV12-4; d_call: -; j_call: TRBJ2-5; cdr3_nt: TGTGCCAGCAGCATCGGACATATAAAGACCCAGTACTTC; cdr3_aa: CASSIGHIKTQYF
clone_size: few; v_call: TRBV12-3/TRBV12-4; d_call: -; j_call: TRBJ2-2; cdr3_nt: TGTGCCAGCAGTTCAGCTGATTTTACCGGGGAGCTGTTTTTT; cdr3_aa: CASSSADFTGELFF
clone_size: many; v_call: TRBV6-9; d_call: TRBD2; j_call: TRBJ2-7; cdr3_nt: TGTGCCAGCAGTTACTTCAGGACTAGCGGGAGTTACGAGCAGTACTTC; cdr3_aa: CASSYFRTSGSYEQYF
clone_size: few; v_call: TRBV7-2; d_call: TRBD1; j_call: TRBJ2-4; cdr3_nt: TGTGCCAGCAGCTCCGGGACAGGGCTTGCTATAAACATTCAGTACTTC; cdr3_aa: CASSSGTGLAINIQYF
clone_size: -; v_call: TRBV7-8; d_call: TRBD2; j_call: TRBJ2-3; cdr3_nt: TGTGCCAGCAGCCCTAGGACGGGACTAGCGGTTAGGGCAGATACGCAGTATTTT; cdr3_aa: CASSPRTGLAVRADTQYF
clone_size: -; v_call: TRBV6-2/TRBV6-3; d_call: TRBD1; j_call: TRBJ2-7; cdr3_nt: TGTGCCAGCGGTTCCAACAGGGGAGCCTACGAGCAGTACTTC; cdr3_aa: CASGSNRGAYEQYF
clone_size: -; v_call: TRBV28; d_call: -; j_call: TRBJ1-1; cdr3_nt: TGTGCCAGCAGTTTATTACTCCCCCGGGAGGGAAACACTGAAGCTTTCTTT; cdr3_aa: CASSLLLPREGNTEAFF
clone_size: few; v_call: TRBV28; d_call: -; j_call: TRBJ1-5; cdr3_nt: TGTGCCAGCAGTGATTTCTCGGATCAGCCCCAGCATTTT; cdr3_aa: CASSDFSDQPQHF
clone_size: -; v_call: TRBV11-1; d_call: TRBD1; j_call: TRBJ2-1; cdr3_nt: TGTGCCAGCAGCTTGGAGACAGGGGGCGTCTACAATGAGCAGTTCTTC; cdr3_aa: CASSLETGGVYNEQFF
clone_size: few; v_call: TRBV20-1; d_call: TRBD1; j_call: TRBJ1-2; cdr3_nt: TGCAGTGCCGTACAGGGGGTTTCCACCACTAACTATGGCTACACCTTC; cdr3_aa: CSAVQGVSTTNYGYTF
clone_size: few; v_call: TRBV19; d_call: TRBD2; j_call: TRBJ2-7; cdr3_nt: TGTGCCAGTAGTAGCGGGAGCGGTGTCGGAGAGCAGTACTTC; cdr3_aa: CASSSGSGVGEQYF
clone_size: few; v_call: TRBV7-9; d_call: TRBD1; j_call: TRBJ2-2; cdr3_nt: TGTGCCAGCAGCCCGCCGGGACAGGGGGCCGGGGAGCTGTTTTTT; cdr3_aa: CASSPPGQGAGELFF
clone_size: many; v_call: TRBV12-3/TRBV12-4; d_call: -; j_call: TRBJ1-2; cdr3_nt: TGTGCCAGCAGTCTCGCATCGGGGGCAGGTGGCTACACCTTC; cdr3_aa: CASSLASGAGGYTF
clone_size: few; v_call: TRBV3-1; d_call: TRBD2; j_call: TRBJ2-2; cdr3_nt: TGTGCCAGCAGTGTAACTAGCGGGACTCTCACGGGCACCGGGGAGCTGTTTTTT; cdr3_aa: CASSVTSGTLTGTGELFF
clone_size: few; v_call: TRBV24-1; d_call: TRBD1; j_call: TRBJ2-7; cdr3_nt: TGTGCCACCAGTGCCCCGGGACAGGGGTACTACGAGCAGTACTTC; cdr3_aa: CATSAPGQGYYEQYF
clone_size: few; v_call: TRBV12-3/TRBV12-4; d_call: -; j_call: TRBJ1-5; cdr3_nt: TGTGCCAGCAGCCACTCCGCGGGGGGCGGTCAGCCCCAGCATTTT; cdr3_aa: CASSHSAGGGQPQHF
clone_size: -; v_call: TRBV6-5; d_call: TRBD1; j_call: TRBJ1-2; cdr3_nt: TGTGCCAGCAGTTACCTTGGACAGGGAGACTATGGCTACACCTTC; cdr3_aa: CASSYLGQGDYGYTF
clone_size: -; v_call: TRBV4-1; d_call: -; j_call: TRBJ2-3; cdr3_nt: TGCGCCAGCAGCCATGATAGGGGCAGCGGCACGCATACGCAGTATTTT; cdr3_aa: CASSHDRGSGTHTQYF
clone_size: -; v_call: TRBV12-3/TRBV12-4; d_call: TRBD1; j_call: TRBJ1-5; cdr3_nt: TGTGCCAGCAGGGAAACAGGGGGCAAGGAGCCCCAGCATTTT; cdr3_aa: CASRETGGKEPQHF
clone_size: -; v_call: TRBV14; d_call: TRBD1; j_call: TRBJ1-5; cdr3_nt: TGTGCCAGCAGCCTAGGAAACCGACAGGGTAGGCATCAGCCCCAGCATTTT; cdr3_aa: CASSLGNRQGRHQPQHF
clone_size: many; v_call: TRBV29-1; d_call: -; j_call: TRBJ1-2; cdr3_nt: TGCAGCGTTCAAGCGTCCCTGGGGGGCTACACCTTC; cdr3_aa: CSVQASLGGYTF
clone_size: -; v_call: TRBV4-3; d_call: TRBD2; j_call: TRBJ2-5; cdr3_nt: TGCGCCAGCAGCCGCGGGAGGGGGAATTTAGAGACCCAGTACTTC; cdr3_aa: CASSRGRGNLETQYF
clone_size: -; v_call: TRBV5-5; d_call: -; j_call: TRBJ1-3; cdr3_nt: TGTGCCAGCAGCACGGAAACAGGGCTTGGAAACACCATATATTTT; cdr3_aa: CASSTETGLGNTIYF
clone_size: -; v_call: TRBV19; d_call: -; j_call: TRBJ1-1; cdr3_nt: TGTGCCAGCCGGCCGGGGGTAGGGAACACTGAAGCTTTCTTT; cdr3_aa: CASRPGVGNTEAFF
clone_size: many; v_call: TRBV12-3/TRBV12-4; d_call: -; j_call: TRBJ1-2; cdr3_nt: TGTGCCAGCAGTCCGACAGCAACTAACTATGGCTACACCTTC; cdr3_aa: CASSPTATNYGYTF
clone_size: few; v_call: TRBV6-2/TRBV6-3; d_call: -; j_call: TRBJ1-2; cdr3_nt: TGTGCCAGCAGTTACTATCAAGGGAAGAATGGCTACACCTTC; cdr3_aa: CASSYYQGKNGYTF
clone_size: few; v_call: TRBV3-1; d_call: TRBD1; j_call: TRBJ1-5; cdr3_nt: TGTGCCAGCAGCCAAGTTTGGACAGGGGCCCAGCCCCAGCATTTT; cdr3_aa: CASSQVWTGAQPQHF
clone_size: -; v_call: TRBV6-2/TRBV6-3; d_call: TRBD2; j_call: TRBJ2-2; cdr3_nt: TGTGCCAGCAGTTGGACTCTCAAAGGCGGGGGGCTGTTTTTT; cdr3_aa: CASSWTLKGGGLFF
clone_size: -; v_call: TRBV20-1; d_call: -; j_call: TRBJ1-5; cdr3_nt: TGCAGTGCTAGTGTCCAGGGCAATCAGCCCCAGCATTTT; cdr3_aa: CSASVQGNQPQHF
clone_size: few; v_call: TRBV3-1; d_call: -; j_call: TRBJ1-1; cdr3_nt: TGTGCCAGCAGCCAAGTGGGACTTTCGGACACTGAAGCTTTCTTT; cdr3_aa: CASSQVGLSDTEAFF
clone_size: -; v_call: TRBV6-5; d_call: -; j_call: TRBJ2-7; cdr3_nt: TGTGCCAGCAGTTACTCGTGGAGGGACTCCTACGAGCAGTACTTC; cdr3_aa: CASSYSWRDSYEQYF
clone_size: many; v_call: TRBV2; d_call: -; j_call: TRBJ1-6; cdr3_nt: TGTGCCAGCAGTGGTTACGGGACGAATTCACCCCTCCACTTT; cdr3_aa: CASSGYGTNSPLHF
clone_size: few; v_call: TRBV2; d_call: TRBD2; j_call: TRBJ2-1; cdr3_nt: TGTGCCAGCAGCTCCGCGCGGGGGGGCAATGAGCAGTTCTTC; cdr3_aa: CASSSARGGNEQFF
clone_size: -; v_call: TRBV25-1; d_call: TRBD1; j_call: TRBJ2-2; cdr3_nt: TGTGCCAGTTCGGGACAGGGGATCGGGGAGCTGTTTTTT; cdr3_aa: CASSGQGIGELFF
clone_size: -; v_call: TRBV29-1; d_call: -; j_call: TRBJ1-1; cdr3_nt: TGCAGCGTTGAAGGGGGTAACACTGAAGCTTTCTTT; cdr3_aa: CSVEGGNTEAFF